This TCR beta chain was profiled in a study of cytomegalovirus exposure and HLA in healthy donors. Amplification used 60 Vbeta primers and 13 Jbeta primers. Generated by immunoSEQ multiplex PCR, the TCRdb table keeps only in-frame clones and is missing some. The sample consists of more than 100,000 clones, 74% of them appearing once. General observations from the study: TCR beta chains numbering 150 to 200 were designated cytomegalovirus-associated. CMV antigen specificity of a few CMV-associated chains was confirmed in vitro. When analyzed later, a missense DCLRE1C variant was found to be linked to TCR beta V- and J-gene trimming.

This CDR3 is built from 13 residues. The germline CDR1 and CDR2 sequences are GTSNPN and SVGIG (reference sequence). V lost 2 bases and J 0 bases, leaving 8 bases between the germline ends. The donors gave bone marrow, and they were healthy. This clone has only a few counts. What it binds is unknown. V gene TRBV30 combines with J gene TRBJ2-7, with D maybe TRBD1 (6 bases). The sample consisted of PBMCs. The sequence derives from a woman between 50 and 59 years old in good health and CMV-seropositive. The CDR3 nucleotides read TGTGCCTGGAGTAGGACAGCCTCCTACGAGCAGTACTTC. Protein product: CAWSRTASYEQYF. Full variable domain (rest looked up from reference TRBV30 and TRBJ2-7): SQTIHQWPATLVQPVGSPLSLECTVEGTSNPNLYWYRQAAGRGLQLLFYSVGIGQISSEVPQNLSASRPQDRQFILSSKKLLLSDSGFYLCAWSRTASYEQYFGPGTRLTVT.